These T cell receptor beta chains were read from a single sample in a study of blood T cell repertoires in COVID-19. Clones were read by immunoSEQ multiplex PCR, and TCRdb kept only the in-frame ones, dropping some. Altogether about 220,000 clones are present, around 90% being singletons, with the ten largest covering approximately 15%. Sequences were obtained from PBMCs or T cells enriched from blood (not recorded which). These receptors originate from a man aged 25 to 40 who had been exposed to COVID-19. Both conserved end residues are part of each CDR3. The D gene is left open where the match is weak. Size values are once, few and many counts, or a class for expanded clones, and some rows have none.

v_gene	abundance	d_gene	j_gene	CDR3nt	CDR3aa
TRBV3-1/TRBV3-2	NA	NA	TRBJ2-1	TGTGCCAGCAGCCAATACCCTTCAGACAATGAGCAGTTCTTC	CASSQYPSDNEQFF
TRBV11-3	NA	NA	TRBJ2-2	TGTGCCAGCAGTACTCAGGGTTTCTCGAACACCGGGGAGCTGTTTTTT	CASSTQGFSNTGELFF
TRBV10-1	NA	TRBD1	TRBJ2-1	TGCGCCAGTGGGACAGGGGTTCGCAATGAGCAGTTCTTC	CASGTGVRNEQFF
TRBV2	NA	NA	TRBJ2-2	TGTGCCAGCAGTGAAGCGGCTCAGGGGCGCACCGGGGAGCTGTTTTTT	CASSEAAQGRTGELFF
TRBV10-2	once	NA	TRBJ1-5	TGCGCCAGCAAAAGCCAGGGCAATCAGCCCCAGCATTTT	CASKSQGNQPQHF
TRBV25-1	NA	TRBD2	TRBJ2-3	TGTGCCAGCAGTCCTGGGGGGGTCGATACGCAGTATTTT	CASSPGGVDTQYF
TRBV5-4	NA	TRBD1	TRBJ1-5	TGTGCCAGCAGCTCAGGGGGGAGCAATCAGCCCCAGCATTTT	CASSSGGSNQPQHF
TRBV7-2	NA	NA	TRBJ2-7	TGTGCCAGCAGCTTCCGGGCGAGGGTCTCCTCCGAGCAGTACTTC	CASSFRARVSSEQYF
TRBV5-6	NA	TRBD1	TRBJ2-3	TGTGCCAGCAGCTCGGACAGGTTCTCAGATACGCAGTATTTT	CASSSDRFSDTQYF
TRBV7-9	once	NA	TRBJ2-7	TGTGCCAGCAGCCCAGGCGTCGAGCAGTACTTC	CASSPGVEQYF
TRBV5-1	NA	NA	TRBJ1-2	TGCGCCAGCAGCTTGGCGGGGGGCGATGGCTACACCTTC	CASSLAGGDGYTF
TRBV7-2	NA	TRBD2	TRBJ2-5	TGTGCCAGCAGCTTACAGTCAGCGGGACAAGAGACCCAGTACTTC	CASSLQSAGQETQYF
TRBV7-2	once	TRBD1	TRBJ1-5	TGTGCCAGCAGCACCGGGACAGGGGGGGGGATGCCCCAGCATTTT	CASSTGTGGGMPQHF
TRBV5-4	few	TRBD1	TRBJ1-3	TGTGCCAGCAGCTTACAGGGGGTTGTTGGAAACACCATATATTTT	CASSLQGVVGNTIYF
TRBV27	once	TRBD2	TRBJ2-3	TGTGCCAGCAGTTTAGCGGGGGGCTCCACAGATACGCAGTATTTT	CASSLAGGSTDTQYF
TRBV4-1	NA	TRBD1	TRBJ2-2	TGCGCCAGCAGCCACCCTATGGACAGGAGGAACACCGGGGAGCTGTTTTTT	CASSHPMDRRNTGELFF
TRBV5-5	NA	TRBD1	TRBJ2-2	TGTGCCAGCAGCTTCGGGACAGGCTTGGACACCGGGGAGCTGTTTTTT	CASSFGTGLDTGELFF
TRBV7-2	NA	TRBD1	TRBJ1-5	TGTGCCAGCAGCTCCCAGGGGGGACAGCATTTT	CASSSQGGQHF
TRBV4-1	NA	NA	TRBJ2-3	TGCGCCAGCCGATACAGGGAATTCGGCACAGATACGCAGTATTTT	CASRYREFGTDTQYF
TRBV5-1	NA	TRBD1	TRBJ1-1	TGCGCCAGCAGCTTGGCCGGACAGGCGAACACTGAAGCTTTCTTT	CASSLAGQANTEAFF
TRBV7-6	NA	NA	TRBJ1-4	TGTGCCAGCAGCTTAGGCGAAGAGGAAAAACTGTTTTTT	CASSLGEEEKLFF
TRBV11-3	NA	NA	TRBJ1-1	TGTGCCAGCAGCTTTAGGGACGAGCGGGGTTCGGGGACTGAAGCTTTCTTT	CASSFRDERGSGTEAFF
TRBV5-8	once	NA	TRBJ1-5	TGTGCCAGCAGCTTGTTAAGCGTTAGCAATCAGCCCCAGCATTTT	CASSLLSVSNQPQHF
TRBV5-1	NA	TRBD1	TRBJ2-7	TGCGCCAGCAGTTTACAAGGACAGGGATTGGACGAGCAGTACTTC	CASSLQGQGLDEQYF
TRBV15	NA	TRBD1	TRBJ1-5	TGTGCCACCAGCAGAGATTTAGGACAGGCGTTCAATCAGCCCCAGCATTTT	CATSRDLGQAFNQPQHF
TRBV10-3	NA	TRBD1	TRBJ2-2	TGTGCCATCAGGGACAGGGGACGGACCGGGGAGCTGTTTTTT	CAIRDRGRTGELFF
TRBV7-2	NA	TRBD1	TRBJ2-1	TGTGCCAGCAGCTCCCGGGACAGAGACATCGATGAGCAGTTCTTC	CASSSRDRDIDEQFF
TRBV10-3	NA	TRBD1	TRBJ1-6	TGTGCCATCGGCCAGGAAGGGGGCGAATCACCCCTCCACTTT	CAIGQEGGESPLHF
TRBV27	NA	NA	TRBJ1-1	TGTGCCAGCAGTATCCACAGGGTCGCTGAAGCTTTCTTT	CASSIHRVAEAFF
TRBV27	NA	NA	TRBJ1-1	TGTGCCAGCAAAAAGGACCGTTTAGGGGACACTGAAGCTTTCTTT	CASKKDRLGDTEAFF
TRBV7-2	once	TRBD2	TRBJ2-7	TGTGCCAGCAGAGGACTAGCCTACGAGCAGTACTTC	CASRGLAYEQYF
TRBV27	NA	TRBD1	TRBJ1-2	TGTGCCAGCAGTCTTCTCGCCCTAGGACAGGGATACTATGGCTACACCTTC	CASSLLALGQGYYGYTF
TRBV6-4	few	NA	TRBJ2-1	TGTGCCAGCAGTTCCGGGACATACAATGAGCAGTTCTTC	CASSSGTYNEQFF
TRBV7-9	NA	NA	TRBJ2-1	TGTGCCAGCAGCTTACGAATGGGCCTGGATGAGCAGTTCTTC	CASSLRMGLDEQFF
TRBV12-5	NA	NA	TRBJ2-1	TGTGCTAGTGGTTTGGGAGCCGAAGACAATGAGCAGTTCTTC	CASGLGAEDNEQFF
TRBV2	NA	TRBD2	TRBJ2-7	TGTGCCAGCAGTTGGACTAGCGCCTACGAGCAGTACTTC	CASSWTSAYEQYF
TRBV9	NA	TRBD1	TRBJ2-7	TGTGCCAGCAGCCCGCCGACAGGGCGATCCCATTCCGAGCAGTACTTC	CASSPPTGRSHSEQYF
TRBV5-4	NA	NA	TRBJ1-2	TGTGCCAGCAGCGATAGAGCTAACTATGGCTACACCTTC	CASSDRANYGYTF
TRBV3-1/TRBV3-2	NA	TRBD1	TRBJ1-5	TGTGCCAGCAGCTCGACAGGGTATCAGCCCCAGCATTTT	CASSSTGYQPQHF
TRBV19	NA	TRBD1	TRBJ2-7	TGTGCCAGTAGTATAGGGCGAGGGGGCACCTACGAGCAGTACTTC	CASSIGRGGTYEQYF
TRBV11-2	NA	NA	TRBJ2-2	TGTGCCAGCAGCCCCTCTTATGACTCTACCGGGGAGCTGTTTTTT	CASSPSYDSTGELFF
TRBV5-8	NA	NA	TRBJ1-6	TGTGCCAGCAGTATAGGACAGAATTCACCCCTCCACTTT	CASSIGQNSPLHF